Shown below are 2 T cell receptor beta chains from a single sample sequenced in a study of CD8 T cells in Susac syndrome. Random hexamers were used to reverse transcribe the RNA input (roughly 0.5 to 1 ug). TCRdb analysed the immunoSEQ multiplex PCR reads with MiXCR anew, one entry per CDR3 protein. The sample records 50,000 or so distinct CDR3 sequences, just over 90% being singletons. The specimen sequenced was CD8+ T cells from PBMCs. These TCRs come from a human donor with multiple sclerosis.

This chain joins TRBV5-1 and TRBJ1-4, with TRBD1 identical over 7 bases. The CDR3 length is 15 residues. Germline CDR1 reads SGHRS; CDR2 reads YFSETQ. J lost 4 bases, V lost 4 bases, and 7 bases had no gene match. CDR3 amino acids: CASSAYRGINEKLFF. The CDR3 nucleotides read TGCGCCAGCAGCGCCTACAGGGGAATTAATGAAAAACTGTTTTTT.

The CDR3 bases are TGTGCCAGCAGCTTAGGAGAGACCACTGAAGCTTTCTTT. This gives the protein CASSLGETTEAFF. This rearrangement joins TRBV7-2 to TRBJ1-1; D gene unclear. V was trimmed by 1 base and J by 4 bases, leaving 7 bases between them. The CDR3 spans 13 residues. Germline CDR1 SGHTA, CDR2 FQGNSA.